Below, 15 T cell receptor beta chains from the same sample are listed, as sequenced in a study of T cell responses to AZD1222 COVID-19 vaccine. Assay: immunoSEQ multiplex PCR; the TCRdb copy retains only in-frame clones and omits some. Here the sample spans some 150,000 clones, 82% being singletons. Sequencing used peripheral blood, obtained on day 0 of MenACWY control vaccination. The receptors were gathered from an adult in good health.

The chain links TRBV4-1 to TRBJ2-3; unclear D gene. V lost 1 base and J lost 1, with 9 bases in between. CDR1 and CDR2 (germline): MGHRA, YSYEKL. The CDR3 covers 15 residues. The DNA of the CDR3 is TGCGCCAGCAGCCAAGCGCCAGACCGCACAGATACGCAGTATTTT. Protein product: CASSQAPDRTDTQYF.

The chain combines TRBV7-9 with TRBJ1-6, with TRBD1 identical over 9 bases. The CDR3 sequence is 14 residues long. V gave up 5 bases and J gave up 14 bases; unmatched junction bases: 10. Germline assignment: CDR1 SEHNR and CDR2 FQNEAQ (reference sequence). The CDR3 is CASSGGGQGQSLHF. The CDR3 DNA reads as TGTGCCAGCAGCGGGGGGGGACAGGGACAGTCCCTCCACTTT.

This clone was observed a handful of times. The CDR3 sequence: CASIRTGNTEAFF. The CDR3 DNA reads TGTGCCAGCATTAGGACAGGGAACACTGAAGCTTTCTTT. The J gene is TRBJ1-1, the V gene TRBV6-5; the match to TRBD1 covers 7 bases. The V and J ends lost 7 bases and 1 base, in that order; junction bases with no gene match: 3. The length of the CDR3 is 13 residues. The germline V gene has CDR1 MNHEY and CDR2 SVGAGI.

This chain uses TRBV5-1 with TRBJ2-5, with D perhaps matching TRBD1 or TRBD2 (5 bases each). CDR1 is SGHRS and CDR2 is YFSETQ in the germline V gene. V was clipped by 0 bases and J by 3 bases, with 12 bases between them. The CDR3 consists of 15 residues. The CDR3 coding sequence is TGCGCCAGCAGCTTGGGGGCAGGGCGGGAAGAGACCCAGTACTTC. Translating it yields CASSLGAGREETQYF.

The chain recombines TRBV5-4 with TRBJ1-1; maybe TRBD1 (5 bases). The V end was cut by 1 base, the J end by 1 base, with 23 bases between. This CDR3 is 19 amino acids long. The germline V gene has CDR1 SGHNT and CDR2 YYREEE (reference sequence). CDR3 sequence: CASSLFAQPPGGENTEAFF. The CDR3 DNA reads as TGTGCCAGCAGCTTGTTTGCGCAGCCACCTGGGGGTGAGAACACTGAAGCTTTCTTT.

The CDR3 protein is CASARGLNGNQPQHF. CDR3 nucleotides: TGTGCCAGTGCCAGAGGTCTTAACGGCAATCAGCCCCAGCATTTT. The J gene is TRBJ1-5, the V gene TRBV19, with D hard to call. The CDR3 spans 15 residues. In germline, CDR1 is LNHDA, CDR2 SQIVND (reference sequence). V shed 8 bases and J shed 2 bases, with 16 bases lying between them.

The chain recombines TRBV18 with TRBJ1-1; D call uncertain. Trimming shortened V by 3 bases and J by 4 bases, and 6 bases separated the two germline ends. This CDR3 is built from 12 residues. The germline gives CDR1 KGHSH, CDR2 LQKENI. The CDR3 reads CASSPDVTEAFF. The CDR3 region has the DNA TGTGCCAGCTCACCGGACGTCACTGAAGCTTTCTTT.

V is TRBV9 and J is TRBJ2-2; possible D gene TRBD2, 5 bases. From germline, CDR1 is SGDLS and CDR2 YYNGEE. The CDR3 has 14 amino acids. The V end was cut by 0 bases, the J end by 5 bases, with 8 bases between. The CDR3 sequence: CASSVGGETGELFF. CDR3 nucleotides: TGTGCCAGCAGCGTAGGTGGGGAGACCGGGGAGCTGTTTTTT.

The CDR3 spells CASSYGTGGSGYTF. CDR3 nucleotides: TGTGCCAGCAGCTACGGGACAGGGGGCAGTGGCTACACCTTC. The rearrangement joins TRBV7-9 to TRBJ1-2; 12 bases match TRBD1. The CDR3 has 14 amino acids. V was pared by 4 bases and J by 7 bases, with 4 bases of the junction left unmatched. The V gene's germline CDR1 is SEHNR and CDR2 FQNEAQ (reference sequence).

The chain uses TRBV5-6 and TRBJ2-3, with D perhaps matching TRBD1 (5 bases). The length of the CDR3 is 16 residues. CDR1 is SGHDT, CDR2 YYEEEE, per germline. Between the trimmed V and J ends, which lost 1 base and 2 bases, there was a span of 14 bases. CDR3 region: CASSLFPDTLTDTQYF. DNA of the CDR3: TGTGCCAGCAGCTTGTTCCCGGACACCCTCACAGATACGCAGTATTTT.

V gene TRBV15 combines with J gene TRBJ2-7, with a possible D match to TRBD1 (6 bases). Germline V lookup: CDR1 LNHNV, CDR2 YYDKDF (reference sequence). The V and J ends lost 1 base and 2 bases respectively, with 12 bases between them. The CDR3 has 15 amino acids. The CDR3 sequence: CATSRAGTHTYEQYF. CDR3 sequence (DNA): TGTGCCACCAGCAGAGCCGGGACACACACCTACGAGCAGTACTTC.

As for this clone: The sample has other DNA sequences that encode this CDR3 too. The CDR3 bases are TGCGCCAGCAGCGCGGGGAGTGGAAACACCATATATTTT. This translates into CASSAGSGNTIYF. This chain joins TRBV5-1 and TRBJ1-3, with unresolved D. The germline V gene encodes CDR1 SGHRS and CDR2 YFSETQ. V dropped 4 bases and J dropped 3 bases, with 8 bases sitting between them. The CDR3 extends over 13 amino acids.

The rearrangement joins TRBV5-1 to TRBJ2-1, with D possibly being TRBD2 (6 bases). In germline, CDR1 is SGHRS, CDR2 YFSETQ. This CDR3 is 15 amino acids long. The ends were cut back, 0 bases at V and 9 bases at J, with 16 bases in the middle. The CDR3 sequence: CASSLGLGRGSEQFF. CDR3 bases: TGCGCCAGCAGCTTGGGCCTAGGCCGGGGGAGTGAGCAGTTCTTC.

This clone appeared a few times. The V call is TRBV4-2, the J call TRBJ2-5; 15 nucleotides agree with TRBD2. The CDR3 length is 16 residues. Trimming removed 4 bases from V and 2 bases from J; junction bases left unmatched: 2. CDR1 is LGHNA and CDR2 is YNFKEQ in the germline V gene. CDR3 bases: TGTGCCAGCAGCCCTGGGACTAGCGGGGGGCAAGAGACCCAGTACTTC. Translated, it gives CASSPGTSGGQETQYF.

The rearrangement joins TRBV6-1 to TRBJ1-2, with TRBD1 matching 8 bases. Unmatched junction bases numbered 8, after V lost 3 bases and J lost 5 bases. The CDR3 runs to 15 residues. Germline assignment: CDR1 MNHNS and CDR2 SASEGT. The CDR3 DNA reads TGTGCCAGCAGTGACGGGGACAGGCGAGGATATGGCTACACCTTC. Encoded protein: CASSDGDRRGYGYTF.